One and the same sample provided the 30 T cell receptor beta chains below, sequenced in a study of T cell responses to AZD1222 COVID-19 vaccine. Here immunoSEQ multiplex PCR was the method, and the copy in TCRdb shows in-frame clones only, minus some. The table includes 130,000 to 150,000 clones, approximately 88% detected once. The source material was peripheral blood, sampled on day 0 of AZD1222 vaccination. All receptors come from an adult in good health.

On this clone: The conserved phenylalanine or tryptophan is not found at the CDR3 terminus, so this likely reflects a read error. The DNA is left out, because the CDR3 cannot be placed on it with certainty; the CDR3 is given as TCRdb lists it. This chain uses TRBV6-6 with TRBJ1-5. Germline-derived CDR1 and CDR2 are MNHNY and SVGAGI (reference sequence). The CDR3 is 12 residues long, counting both termini. Here the CDR3 reads CASSYSREAIWL.

The rearrangement links TRBV12-3 or TRBV12-4 to TRBJ1-1, with a tentative D call TRBD1 (6 bases). V lost 5 bases and J lost 2, with 9 bases in between. The CDR3 contains 13 residues. The CDR3 sequence is CASSTDSNTEAFF. The DNA of the CDR3 is TGTGCCAGCAGTACGGACAGTAACACTGAAGCTTTCTTT.

The gene calls are TRBV5-4 and TRBJ1-2; D uncertain. The CDR3 consists of 12 residues. Trimming left V 0 bases short and J 6 bases short, with 6 bases between. The germline V gene has CDR1 SGHNT and CDR2 YYREEE (reference sequence). Here the CDR3 reads CASSLVADGYTF. CDR3 nucleotide sequence: TGTGCCAGCAGCTTGGTAGCAGATGGCTACACCTTC.

This clone was seen a single time. The V gene is TRBV19, the J gene TRBJ1-5; perhaps TRBD1 as D (5 bases). This CDR3 contains 19 residues. V dropped 5 bases and J dropped 2 bases, with 25 bases sitting between them. Germline V lookup: CDR1 LNHDA, CDR2 SQIVND (reference sequence). CDR3 sequence (DNA): TGTGCCAGTAGTGCTCCATTGGGGCGCGGAAGTGGACGCAATCAGCCCCAGCATTTT. It encodes CASSAPLGRGSGRNQPQHF.

This chain connects TRBV3-1 (or the pseudogene TRBV3-2) to TRBJ1-2; perhaps TRBD1 as D (5 bases). The V and J ends lost 2 bases and 4 bases respectively, with 20 bases between them. Germline V CDR1 and CDR2: LGHDT, YNNKEL (reference sequence). This CDR3 contains 17 residues. DNA for the CDR3: TGTGCCAGCAGCCAATTCGGGGGACGTCCTTCGACCTATGGCTACACCTTC. This encodes CASSQFGGRPSTYGYTF.

The V gene is TRBV11-2, the J gene TRBJ2-1; TRBD1 aligns across 9 bases. This CDR3 comprises 14 residues. Germline V gives CDR1 SGHAT, CDR2 FQNNGV. V lost 6 bases and J lost 7; bases outside the gene matches: 7. The CDR3 bases are TGTGCCAGCAGAGGCGGACAGGGGTTAAATGAGCAGTTCTTC. Translation gives CASRGGQGLNEQFF.

CDR3 bases: TGTGCCAGCAGTTTGGAATCGATTCCTACCGGGGAGCTGTTTTTT. Amino acid sequence: CASSLESIPTGELFF. The V and J genes are TRBV27 and TRBJ2-2; D unclear. CDR3 length: 15 amino acids. The V end was cut by 3 bases, the J end by 5 bases, with 13 bases between. Germline-derived CDR1 and CDR2 are MNHEY and SMNVEV (reference sequence).

The rearrangement joins TRBV27 to TRBJ1-2, with TRBD1 matching over 7 bases. This CDR3 has 16 amino acids. V was clipped by 0 bases and J by 4 bases; unmatched bases: 8. CDR1 is MNHEY, CDR2 SMNVEV, per germline (reference sequence). Written as DNA, the CDR3 is TGTGCCAGCAGTTTATCGTACACAGGGGCGAGCTATGGCTACACCTTC. Encoded protein: CASSLSYTGASYGYTF.

The chain uses TRBV19 and TRBJ1-5, with 12 bases aligning to TRBD1. Losses at the gene ends were 4 bases for V and 4 bases for J; bases not matched to a gene: 8. Germline assignment: CDR1 LNHDA and CDR2 SQIVND (reference sequence). The CDR3 has 17 amino acids. The CDR3: CASSRGRGQGANQPQHF. The CDR3 nucleotides are TGTGCCAGTAGTAGAGGGAGGGGACAGGGGGCGAATCAGCCCCAGCATTTT.

Here the CDR3 reads CASSQAVRVNEKLFF. In DNA form, the CDR3 reads TGCGCCAGCAGCCAAGCAGTCAGGGTTAATGAAAAACTGTTTTTT. The chain is built from TRBV4-1 and TRBJ1-4, with a weak D call TRBD1 (5 bases). V gave up 1 base and J gave up 4 bases, with 10 bases separating them. Per the germline V gene, CDR1 is MGHRA and CDR2 is YSYEKL. There are 15 residues in the CDR3.

V gene TRBV19 combines with J gene TRBJ1-2, with D unresolved. Trimming shortened V by 7 bases and J by 8 bases, and 17 bases separated the two germline ends. This CDR3 is built from 13 residues. The germline V gene encodes CDR1 LNHDA and CDR2 SQIVND (reference sequence). The CDR3 loop reads CASTPNEAGGYTF. The CDR3 coding sequence is TGTGCCAGTACTCCTAATGAGGCTGGGGGCTACACCTTC. Full variable domain (missing parts from reference TRBV19 and TRBJ1-2): DGGITQSPKYLFRKEGQNVTLSCEQNLNHDAMYWYRQDPGQGLRLIYYSQIVNDFQKGDIAEGYSVSREKKESFPLTVTSAQKNPTAFYLCASTPNEAGGYTFGSGTRLTVV.

The V call is TRBV4-1, the J call TRBJ1-6; 8 bases map to TRBD1. Germline V lookup: CDR1 MGHRA, CDR2 YSYEKL. The V gene end was trimmed by 0 bases and the J gene end by 10 bases; junction bases not matched to a gene: 5. The CDR3 consists of 15 residues. CDR3 sequence (DNA): TGCGCCAGCAGCCAAGAAGTGACAGGGGAGTCACCCCTCCACTTT. It encodes CASSQEVTGESPLHF.

The chain combines TRBV11-2 with TRBJ1-5; D possibly corresponds to TRBD1 (5 bases). V lost 5 bases to trimming and J lost 7 bases, with 15 bases between them. The CDR3 extends over 14 amino acids. The V gene's germline CDR1 is SGHAT and CDR2 FQNNGV. In nucleotides, the CDR3 is TGTGCCAGCAGCCGTGACAGAGCGGGACAGCCCCAGCATTTT. Translating it yields CASSRDRAGQPQHF.

The CDR3 sequence is CASSGTAYGYTF. The CDR3 DNA sequence: TGTGCCAGTAGCGGCACGGCCTATGGCTACACCTTC. The V call is TRBV19, the J call TRBJ1-2; no reliable D call. Trimming stripped 6 bases from V and 4 bases from J, with 9 bases between. The CDR3 runs 12 residues. Germline V gene sequence: CDR1 LNHDA, CDR2 SQIVND (reference sequence).

The chain is built from TRBV3-1 (or the pseudogene TRBV3-2) and TRBJ1-4; D is undetermined. Trimming removed 0 bases at V and 6 bases at J, with 14 bases between. The germline V gene has CDR1 LGHDT and CDR2 YNNKEL (reference sequence). The CDR3 length is 16 residues. The CDR3 DNA reads as TGTGCCAGCAGCCAAGATTGGCACCGCCAGGATGAAAAACTGTTTTTT. Translating gives CASSQDWHRQDEKLFF.

The V and J genes are TRBV5-1 and TRBJ1-3, with unresolved D. Germline V gives CDR1 SGHRS, CDR2 YFSETQ. The CDR3 contains 16 residues. The V end was cut by 3 bases, the J end by 1 base, with 14 bases between. Here the CDR3 reads CASSSSVSASGNTIYF. CDR3 nucleotides: TGCGCCAGCAGCTCGTCCGTGTCAGCTTCTGGAAACACCATATATTTT.

The V and J genes are TRBV5-5 and TRBJ2-1; 11 bases fit TRBD2. The V segment lost 4 bases and the J segment 3 bases; nucleotides outside the gene matches: 12. This CDR3 region has 18 residues. CDR1 is SGHKS and CDR2 is YYEKEE in the germline V gene (reference sequence). The CDR3 sequence is CASSRVLAGGLDYNEQFF. Written as DNA, the CDR3 is TGTGCCAGCAGCCGGGTTCTAGCGGGGGGCCTGGACTACAATGAGCAGTTCTTC.

The chain carries TRBV19 and TRBJ2-7, with 7 positions matching TRBD2. There are 13 residues in the CDR3. The V and J ends lost 10 bases and 1 base, in that order; junction bases with no gene match: 7. Per the germline V gene, CDR1 is LNHDA and CDR2 is SQIVND (reference sequence). CDR3 coding DNA: TGTGCCACCTCGAAGCGGGGATCCTACGAGCAGTACTTC. It encodes CATSKRGSYEQYF.

In its sample, this clone was seen once. The chain employs TRBV12-3 or TRBV12-4 and TRBJ1-1; D gene uncertain. The CDR3 has 11 amino acids. The ends were cut back, 4 bases at V and 1 base at J, with 1 base in the middle. The CDR3 region has the DNA TGTGCCAGCAGTTCGAACACTGAAGCTTTCTTT. Protein product: CASSSNTEAFF.

The chain employs TRBV3-1 (or the pseudogene TRBV3-2) and TRBJ2-4, with D perhaps matching TRBD1 (6 bases). Trimming removed 5 bases at V and 4 bases at J, with 12 bases between. This CDR3 spans 14 amino acids. Germline-derived CDR1 and CDR2 are LGHDT and YNNKEL (reference sequence). The CDR3: CASSLQGNKNIQYF. Here the CDR3 DNA reads TGTGCCAGCAGCTTGCAGGGGAATAAAAACATTCAGTACTTC.

The rearrangement links TRBV19 to TRBJ1-2; no clear D gene. The germline V gene has CDR1 LNHDA and CDR2 SQIVND (reference sequence). The V end was cut by 3 bases, the J end by 3 bases, with 14 bases between. CDR3 length equals 15 residues. CDR3 in amino acids: CASSISGLGDYGYTF. For the CDR3, the DNA is TGTGCCAGTAGTATCTCCGGTCTCGGAGACTATGGCTACACCTTC.

This chain joins TRBV30 and TRBJ2-7, with D possibly matching TRBD2 (7 bases). The CDR3 covers 16 residues. Germline values: CDR1 GTSNPN, CDR2 SVGIG (reference sequence). V lost 4 bases, J lost 5 bases, and 24 bases lay in between. The CDR3 loop reads CAWNGGPTKWGDEQYF. The CDR3, as DNA: TGTGCCTGGAACGGGGGGCCGACGAAATGGGGCGACGAGCAGTACTTC.

V usage is TRBV2 and J usage is TRBJ2-1; D may be TRBD1 (6 bases). The germline gives CDR1 SNHLY, CDR2 FYNNEI. The germline V and J ends were trimmed by 7 bases and 9 bases, with 16 bases remaining between them. The CDR3 runs 13 residues. The CDR3 sequence: CASTLTGWSEQFF. CDR3 sequence (DNA): TGTGCCAGCACTCTGACAGGATGGAGTGAGCAGTTCTTC.

The CDR3 DNA reads TGTGCCAGCAGCTTCGGATGGGTTACCGGGGAGCTGTTTTTT. Translation gives CASSFGWVTGELFF. This chain uses TRBV7-2 with TRBJ2-2; D is unclear. There are 14 residues in the CDR3. Trimming removed 3 bases from V and 5 bases from J, with 10 bases in between. Germline V gene lookup returns CDR1 SGHTA and CDR2 FQGNSA.

This chain links TRBV7-6 with TRBJ2-1; D call uncertain. Per germline, CDR1 SGHVS and CDR2 FNYEAQ. V gave up 5 bases and J gave up 8 bases, with 7 bases separating them. CDR3 size: 11 residues. CDR3: CASSRVHEQFF. The CDR3 bases are TGTGCCAGCAGCCGGGTACATGAGCAGTTCTTC.

This chain connects TRBV7-9 to TRBJ2-2; possibly TRBD1 for D (5 bases). Germline V gene sequence: CDR1 SEHNR, CDR2 FQNEAQ (reference sequence). Deletions cut 0 bases from V and 7 bases from J, with 9 bases between. The CDR3 runs to 14 residues. The CDR3: CASSLAAGIGELFF. DNA of the CDR3: TGTGCCAGCAGCTTAGCCGCAGGGATCGGGGAGCTGTTTTTT.

The chain recombines TRBV5-1 with TRBJ2-6; D gene uncertain. The V and J ends lost 7 bases and 0 bases respectively, with 11 bases between them. Germline loops: CDR1 SGHRS, CDR2 YFSETQ. The CDR3 has 15 residues. CDR3 amino acids: CASSPQSSGANVLTF. The CDR3 DNA is TGCGCCAGCTCTCCACAGAGCTCTGGGGCCAACGTCCTGACTTTC.

The V call is TRBV24-1, the J call TRBJ1-2; no clear D gene. V was shortened by 5 bases and J by 7 bases, with 7 bases between the two germline ends. CDR1 is KGHDR, CDR2 SFDVKD, per germline. CDR3 length: 11 residues. This CDR3 is CATSVAAGYTF. CDR3 nucleotide sequence: TGTGCCACCAGTGTGGCGGCTGGCTACACCTTC.

The rearrangement joins TRBV6-6 to TRBJ1-1, with D tentatively TRBD1 (5 bases). Germline assignment: CDR1 MNHNY and CDR2 SVGAGI (reference sequence). The V and J ends lost 2 bases and 1 base respectively, with 8 bases between them. This CDR3 has 14 amino acids. CDR3 sequence: CASSYDGGNTEAFF. CDR3 sequence (DNA): TGTGCCAGCAGTTACGACGGGGGGAACACTGAAGCTTTCTTT.

V is TRBV9 and J is TRBJ2-1; possible D gene TRBD1, 8 bases. The CDR3 extends over 15 amino acids. Germline assignment: CDR1 SGDLS and CDR2 YYNGEE. Trimming shortened V by 4 bases and J by 6 bases, and 17 bases separated the two germline ends. The CDR3 sequence is CASSPRGDRINEQFF. CDR3 DNA sequence: TGTGCCAGCAGCCCCCGGGGGGACAGGATCAATGAGCAGTTCTTC.